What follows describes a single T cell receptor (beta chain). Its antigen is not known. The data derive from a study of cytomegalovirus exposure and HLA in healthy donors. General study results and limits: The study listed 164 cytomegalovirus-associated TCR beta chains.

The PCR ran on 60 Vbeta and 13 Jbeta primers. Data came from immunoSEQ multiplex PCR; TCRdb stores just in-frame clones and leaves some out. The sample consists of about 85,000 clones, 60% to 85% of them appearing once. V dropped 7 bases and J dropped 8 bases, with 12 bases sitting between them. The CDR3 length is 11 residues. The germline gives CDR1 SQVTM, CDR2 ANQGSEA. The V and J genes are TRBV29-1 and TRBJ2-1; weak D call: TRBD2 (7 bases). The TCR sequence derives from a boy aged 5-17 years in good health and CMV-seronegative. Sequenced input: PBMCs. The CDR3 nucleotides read TGCAGCGGAGGGGGGGGTTATGAGCAGTTCTTC. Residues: CSGGGGYEQFF.